A single sample is the source of the 8 T cell receptor beta chains below, sequenced in a study of T cell changes during pregnancy in multiple sclerosis. Clones were read by immunoSEQ multiplex PCR, and TCRdb kept only the in-frame ones, dropping some. This table holds tens of thousands of clones, approximately 93% found once. The material was CD8+ T cells from peripheral blood mononuclear cells, obtained in the second trimester of pregnancy. Source of these receptors: a female donor with multiple sclerosis, enrolled in a pregnancy study.

The chain recombines TRBV27 with TRBJ2-7; D is possibly TRBD2 (5 bases). Germline CDR1 and CDR2: MNHEY and SMNVEV (reference sequence). V was trimmed by 0 bases and J by 7 bases, leaving 16 bases between them. The CDR3 runs 15 residues. CDR3 region: CASSLSLPGMGEQYF. CDR3 nucleotide sequence: TGTGCCAGCAGTTTATCCCTCCCGGGAATGGGTGAGCAGTACTTC.

V is TRBV9 and J is TRBJ2-2, with D possibly TRBD1 on 6 matching bases. CDR1 SGDLS and CDR2 YYNGEE come from the germline V gene. V was pared by 2 bases and J by 4 bases, with 9 bases between. This CDR3 region has 14 residues. As DNA, the CDR3 is TGTGCCAGCAGCGTCACAGGGCTCACCGGGGAGCTGTTTTTT. It translates to CASSVTGLTGELFF.

The chain recombines TRBV7-9 with TRBJ2-5, with 7 bases aligning to TRBD2. V lost 5 bases to trimming and J lost 5 bases; unmatched junction nucleotides: 14. Germline V gives CDR1 SEHNR, CDR2 FQNEAQ (reference sequence). CDR3 size: 16 residues. The CDR3 spells CASSKVLSGSPETQYF. CDR3 bases: TGTGCCAGCAGCAAGGTTCTTAGCGGGTCCCCGGAGACCCAGTACTTC.

V is TRBV28 and J is TRBJ2-5; TRBD2 aligns across 16 bases. CDR3 size: 17 residues. Trimming cost V 5 bases and J 5 bases; bases outside gene matches: 8. The V gene's germline CDR1 is MDHEN and CDR2 SYDVKM. The CDR3 spells CASSPGLAGGPSETQYF. CDR3 sequence (DNA): TGTGCCAGCAGTCCGGGACTAGCGGGAGGGCCGTCGGAGACCCAGTACTTC.

V is TRBV4-1 and J is TRBJ2-5, with 9 bases matching TRBD1. Germline-derived CDR1 and CDR2 are MGHRA and YSYEKL. The CDR3 has 14 amino acids. Trimming removed 1 base from V and 4 bases from J; junction bases left unmatched: 1. The CDR3 sequence is CASSQVQGAETQYF. DNA of the CDR3: TGCGCCAGCAGCCAAGTACAGGGGGCAGAGACCCAGTACTTC.

This sequence joins TRBV5-1 and TRBJ2-2, with a tentative D call TRBD2 (5 bases). The CDR3 totals 16 residues. Between the trimmed V and J ends, which lost 2 bases and 1 base, there was a span of 12 bases. Germline V gene sequence: CDR1 SGHRS, CDR2 YFSETQ. In DNA, the CDR3 is TGCGCCAGCAGCTTTTCAAGCGGAGGGAACACCGGGGAGCTGTTTTTT. Translation gives CASSFSSGGNTGELFF.

The rearrangement links TRBV4-1 to TRBJ1-1; 8 nucleotides align to TRBD1. The CDR3 spans 16 residues. Trimming removed 1 base from V and 1 base from J; junction bases left unmatched: 5. Germline loops: CDR1 MGHRA, CDR2 YSYEKL. This CDR3 is CASSQVVGQGNTEAFF. CDR3 DNA: TGCGCCAGCAGCCAAGTGGTTGGACAGGGGAACACTGAAGCTTTCTTT.

The rearrangement links TRBV2 to TRBJ2-7; D uncertain. V was cut by 0 bases and J by 5 bases, with 23 bases left in between. The CDR3 has 18 residues. Germline values: CDR1 SNHLY, CDR2 FYNNEI. The DNA for the CDR3 is TGTGCCAGCAGTGAAGCGCTTTCCCGGTGGAGTAGGTGGGACGAGCAGTACTTC. It encodes CASSEALSRWSRWDEQYF.